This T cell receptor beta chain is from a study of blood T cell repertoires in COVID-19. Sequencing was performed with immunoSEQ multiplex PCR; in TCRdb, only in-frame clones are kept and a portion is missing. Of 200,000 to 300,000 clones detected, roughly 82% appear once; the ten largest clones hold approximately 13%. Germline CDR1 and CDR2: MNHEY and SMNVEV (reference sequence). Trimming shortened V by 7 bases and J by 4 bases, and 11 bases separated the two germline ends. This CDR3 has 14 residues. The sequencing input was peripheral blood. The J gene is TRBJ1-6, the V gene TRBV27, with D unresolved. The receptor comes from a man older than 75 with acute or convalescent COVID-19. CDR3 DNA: TGTGCCAGCAAACAGACGGATTATAATTCACCCCTCCACTTT. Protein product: CASKQTDYNSPLHF.